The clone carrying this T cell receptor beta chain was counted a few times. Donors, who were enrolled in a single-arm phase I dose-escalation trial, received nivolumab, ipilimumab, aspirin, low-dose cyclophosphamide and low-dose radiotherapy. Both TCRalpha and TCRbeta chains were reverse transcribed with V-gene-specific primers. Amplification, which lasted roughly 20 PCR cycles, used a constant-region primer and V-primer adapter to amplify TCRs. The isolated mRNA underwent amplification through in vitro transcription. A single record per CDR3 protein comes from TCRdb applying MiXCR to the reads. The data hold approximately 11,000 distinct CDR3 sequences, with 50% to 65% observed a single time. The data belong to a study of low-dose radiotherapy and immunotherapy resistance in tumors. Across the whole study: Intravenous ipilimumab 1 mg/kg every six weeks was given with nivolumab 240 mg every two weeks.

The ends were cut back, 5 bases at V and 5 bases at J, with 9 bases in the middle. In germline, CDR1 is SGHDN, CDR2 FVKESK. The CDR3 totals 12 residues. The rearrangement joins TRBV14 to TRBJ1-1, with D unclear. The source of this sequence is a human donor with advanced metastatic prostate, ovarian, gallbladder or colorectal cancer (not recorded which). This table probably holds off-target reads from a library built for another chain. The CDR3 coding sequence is TGTGCCAGCAGCGGGTCGGGGACTGAAGCTTTCTTT. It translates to CASSGSGTEAFF.